This T cell receptor (beta chain) came from a study of cytomegalovirus exposure and HLA in healthy donors. Across the study: Earlier, 110 million or so unique TCR beta sequences were recovered from around 180 million T cells by an analysis. Findings and caveats of the study: Later, an analysis showed that TCR beta chains associated with HLA were more clonally expanded than others that were equally common.

Amplification used 60 Vbeta primers and 13 Jbeta primers. TCRdb keeps only in-frame clones here, not all; method: immunoSEQ multiplex PCR. The table shows fewer than 250,000 clones, with over 60% occurring only once. A word on this clone: Its target is not known.

Healthy bone marrow donors made up the donors. The TCR comes from a male donor in good health and CMV-seronegative. Sequences were obtained from PBMCs.

The CDR3 is CASSKGGEGQYYEQYF. CDR3 nucleotides: TGTGCCAGCAGCAAAGGGGGAGAAGGGCAGTACTACGAGCAGTACTTC. The V gene is TRBV21-1, the J gene TRBJ2-7; the table's D call, TRBD2, was not checked against the DNA. TRBV21-1 is a pseudogene locus. CDR3 length: 16 amino acids.